The 13 T cell receptor beta chains below all came from one sample that was sequenced in a study of T cell repertoires in cytomegalovirus infection. TCRdb independently ran MiXCR on the reads; one entry per CDR3 protein. This sample has about 360,000 distinct CDR3 sequences, with 15% to 20% found just once. Sequencing used PBMCs. Source of these receptors: a human donor in good health (CMV status not recorded). Some clones in this sample may be carry-over from other donors' samples.

This rearrangement joins TRBV7-8 to TRBJ2-3; D unclear. Germline V gene sequence: CDR1 SGHVS, CDR2 FQNEAQ. V dropped 1 base and J dropped 2 bases, with 10 bases sitting between them. This CDR3 has 15 residues. The CDR3 reads CASSLDPTLTDTQYF. CDR3 coding DNA: TGTGCCAGCAGCTTAGATCCAACTCTCACAGATACGCAGTATTTT.

This clonotype was seen a handful of times. This chain uses TRBV4-2 with TRBJ2-1; D ambiguous. V was shortened by 3 bases and J by 0 bases, with 15 bases between the two germline ends. CDR1 is LGHNA and CDR2 is YNFKEQ in the germline V gene. The CDR3 sequence is 17 residues long. CDR3 coding DNA: TGTGCCAGCAGCCAGACCTTGGCCCCGAGCTCCTACAATGAGCAGTTCTTC. It translates to CASSQTLAPSSYNEQFF.

This clonotype was detected a few times. The rearrangement uses TRBV7-9 and TRBJ2-3; TRBD2 matches 14 bases. CDR1 SEHNR and CDR2 FQNEAQ come from the germline V gene (reference sequence). V gave up 5 bases and J gave up 6 bases; unmatched junction bases: 7. The CDR3 has 16 amino acids. CDR3: CASSPGLAGGLDTQYF. CDR3 DNA sequence: TGTGCCAGCAGCCCCGGACTAGCGGGGGGATTGGATACGCAGTATTTT.

This clonotype was observed a few times. The CDR3 spells CSVGDGSDTQYF. Written as DNA, the CDR3 is TGCAGCGTGGGGGACGGATCAGATACGCAGTATTTT. The V call is TRBV29-1, the J call TRBJ2-3; the D gene could be TRBD1 or TRBD2 (5 bases each). This CDR3 contains 12 residues. The V and J ends lost 6 bases and 4 bases respectively, with 11 bases between them. Germline V gene sequence: CDR1 SQVTM, CDR2 ANQGSEA.

In this sample, this clonotype turned up many times. The chain joins TRBV7-2 to TRBJ2-5, with unresolved D. This CDR3 is built from 10 residues. The germline gives CDR1 SGHTA, CDR2 FQGNSA. Trimming removed 4 bases at V and 5 bases at J, with 2 bases between. CDR3 nucleotides: TGTGCCAGCAGCTGGGAGACCCAGTACTTC. Its protein is CASSWETQYF.

This chain uses TRBV7-9 with TRBJ2-1; D is undetermined. CDR1 SEHNR and CDR2 FQNEAQ come from the germline V gene (reference sequence). Trimming took 1 base from V and 4 from J, leaving 17 bases between them. The CDR3 has 17 residues. CDR3: CASSLVFGSTQYNEQFF. In DNA, the CDR3 is TGTGCCAGCAGCTTAGTTTTCGGCTCTACCCAATACAATGAGCAGTTCTTC.

J is TRBJ1-1 and V is TRBV20-1, with 8 bases lining up with TRBD1. The CDR3 extends over 15 amino acids. The ends lost 1 base at V and 1 base at J; junction bases unmatched: 5. CDR1 DFQATT and CDR2 SNEGSKA come from the germline V gene (reference sequence). CDR3 region: CSARARQGWNTEAFF. CDR3 nucleotide sequence: TGCAGTGCTAGAGCGCGACAGGGGTGGAACACTGAAGCTTTCTTT.

V and J are TRBV2 and TRBJ1-5, with D perhaps TRBD1 (5 bases). CDR1 SNHLY and CDR2 FYNNEI come from the germline V gene. The CDR3 extends over 14 amino acids. V was trimmed by 6 bases and J by 4 bases, leaving 13 bases between them. This CDR3 is CASRDTVPNQPQHF. The DNA for the CDR3 is TGTGCCAGCAGGGACACCGTACCGAATCAGCCCCAGCATTTT.

The V gene is TRBV19, the J gene TRBJ1-5; 7 bases line up with TRBD1. With V trimmed by 4 bases and J by 3 bases, 3 bases remained unmatched. Germline assignment: CDR1 LNHDA and CDR2 SQIVND (reference sequence). The CDR3 extends over 14 amino acids. CDR3 loop: CASSRTGANQPQHF. In DNA form, the CDR3 reads TGTGCCAGTAGTAGGACAGGAGCCAATCAGCCCCAGCATTTT.

This chain joins TRBV20-1 and TRBJ2-7; D is possibly TRBD2 (6 bases). Germline V CDR1 and CDR2: DFQATT, SNEGSKA (reference sequence). The length of the CDR3 is 14 residues. V shed 3 bases and J shed 1 base, with 13 bases lying between them. The CDR3 DNA reads TGCAGTGCTAGGGGTAGCGGACTATCCTACGAGCAGTACTTC. Encoded protein: CSARGSGLSYEQYF.

This clonotype was seen more than once but under ten times. The rearrangement uses TRBV7-9 and TRBJ2-5, with D tentatively TRBD2 (6 bases). This CDR3 spans 10 amino acids. Per germline, CDR1 SEHNR and CDR2 FQNEAQ (reference sequence). Deletions cut 6 bases from V and 7 bases from J, with 6 bases between. CDR3 DNA: TGTGCCAGCAGAGCGGGGACCCAGTACTTC. Translation: CASRAGTQYF.

J is TRBJ1-2 and V is TRBV28; no firm D call. The germline V gene has CDR1 MDHEN and CDR2 SYDVKM. V shed 9 bases and J shed 7 bases, with 12 bases lying between them. This CDR3 has 11 amino acids. CDR3 amino acids: CASYFGVGYTF. The CDR3 DNA reads as TGTGCCAGTTACTTCGGGGTTGGCTACACCTTC.

In its sample, this clonotype was seen many times. The rearrangement links TRBV12-5 to TRBJ2-1; D perhaps matches TRBD2 (5 bases). Germline V lookup: CDR1 LGHNT, CDR2 FRNRAP. Trimming cost V 6 bases and J 8 bases, with 23 bases left between them. This CDR3 is 16 amino acids long. CDR3 bases: TGTGCTAGTGGGCCCGACGGGATCCGGTTTTTGGATGAGCAGTTCTTC. It yields the protein CASGPDGIRFLDEQFF. Full variable domain (outside the CDR3, taken from reference TRBV12-5 and TRBJ2-1): DARVTQTPRHKVTEMGQEVTMRCQPILGHNTVFWYRQTMMQGLELLAYFRNRAPLDDSGMPKDRFSAEMPDATLATLKIQPSEPRDSAVYFCASGPDGIRFLDEQFFGPGTRLTVL.